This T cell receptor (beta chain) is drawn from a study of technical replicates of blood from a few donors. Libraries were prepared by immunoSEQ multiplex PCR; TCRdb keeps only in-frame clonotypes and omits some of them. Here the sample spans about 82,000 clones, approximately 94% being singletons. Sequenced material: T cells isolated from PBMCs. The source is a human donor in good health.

DNA of the CDR3: TGCAGCGCGATACAGGGGAGCACAGATACGCAGTATTTT. It is translated as CSAIQGSTDTQYF. The chain recombines TRBV29-1 with TRBJ2-3; 7 nucleotides align to TRBD1. The germline CDR1 and CDR2 sequences are SQVTM and ANQGSEA. CDR3 length: 13 amino acids. V was pared by 7 bases and J by 0 bases, with 4 bases of the junction left unmatched.